These 31 T cell receptor beta chains were sequenced from one sample in a study of regulatory T cells in long-lasting Graves disease. Arm-PCR with iRepertoire HTBI primers amplified the CDR3 regions for these TCR beta libraries. TCRdb re-analysed the multiplex PCR reads in MiXCR, keeping a single row per CDR3 protein. Counted here are hundreds of thousands of distinct CDR3 sequences, roughly 16% occurring once; the ten biggest clones make up more than 15%. As for time point: newly diagnosed GD, antithyroid drugs for less than 3 months. PBMC RNA served as the TCR library source. The same specimen was also included in a second study, on T cells in Graves' hyperthyroidism and ophthalmopathy.

The source was peripheral blood mononuclear cells (PBMCs), collected at new diagnosis, from a patient treated with antithyroid drugs. The source of these receptors is a woman aged 25 to 39 with Graves disease.

This clonotype was seen at least ten times. The chain joins TRBV28 to TRBJ1-6; 9 bases match TRBD1. The CDR3 extends over 15 amino acids. The germline V gene has CDR1 MDHEN and CDR2 SYDVKM. After removal of 8 bases from V and 4 bases from J, the junction contained 6 bases not matched to a gene. The CDR3 DNA is TGTGCCAGCCGGGACAGGGAATTATATAATTCACCCCTCCACTTT. Translated: CASRDRELYNSPLHF.

This clonotype was seen at least ten times. The rearrangement joins TRBV2 to TRBJ2-5; no reliable D call. Trimming pared 8 bases from V and 5 bases from J, leaving 21 bases between. The CDR3 loop spans 15 amino acids. Per the germline V gene, CDR1 is SNHLY and CDR2 is FYNNEI. For the CDR3, the DNA is TGTGCCAGCTCGACCGCCAACGGGTCCGGGGAGACCCAGTACTTC. Translation: CASSTANGSGETQYF.

This clonotype was recorded many times. One end of the junction does not line up with germline, which may come from a read error. V and J are TRBV5-1 and TRBJ1-2; 7 positions agree with TRBD1. The CDR3 sequence is 14 residues long. The V gene's germline CDR1 is SGHRS and CDR2 YFSETQ. In nucleotides, the CDR3 is TGTGCCAGCAGCTCATCGACAGGGATGTATGGCTACACCTTC. Protein: CASSSSTGMYGYTF. Combining the CDR3 with reference TRBV5-1 and TRBJ1-2 gives the whole variable domain KAGVTQTPRYLIKTRGQQVTLSCSPISGHRSVSWYQQTPGQGLQFLFEYFSETQRNKGNFPGRFSGRQFSNSRSEMNVSTLELGDSALYLCASSSSTGMYGYTFGSGTRLTVV.

This clonotype was found a few times. V is TRBV3-1 and J is TRBJ2-3; D is possibly TRBD2 (5 bases). V was clipped by 1 base and J by 4 bases, with 15 bases between them. This CDR3 comprises 16 residues. From germline, CDR1 is LGHDT and CDR2 YNNKEL (reference sequence). Here the CDR3 DNA reads TGTGCCAGCAGCCAAGCTGGGTCGGGGAACGCAGATACGCAGTATTTT. Protein sequence: CASSQAGSGNADTQYF.

This rearrangement joins TRBV19 to TRBJ2-4; D unclear. CDR1 and CDR2 from the germline V gene are LNHDA and SQIVND (reference sequence). CDR3 length equals 14 residues. V was cut by 2 bases and J by 5 bases, with 10 bases left in between. The CDR3 nucleotides read TGTGCCAGTAGTATACCCGGGCCCCAAAACATTCAGTACTTC. It codes for CASSIPGPQNIQYF.

This clonotype was seen only a few times. This chain links TRBV3-1 with TRBJ2-7, with 9 nucleotides matching TRBD2. V trimming: 3 bases; J trimming: 2 bases; junction bases outside the gene matches: 2. The germline CDR1 and CDR2 sequences are LGHDT and YNNKEL (reference sequence). The CDR3 consists of 14 residues. The CDR3 sequence is CASSHQRGAYEQYF. As DNA, the CDR3 is TGTGCCAGCAGCCACCAGCGGGGGGCCTACGAGCAGTACTTC.

This clonotype showed up many times. This chain uses TRBV11-2 with TRBJ2-1, with D perhaps TRBD2 (6 bases). Trimming pared 0 bases from V and 0 bases from J, leaving 18 bases between. The CDR3 runs 19 residues. CDR1 is SGHAT, CDR2 FQNNGV, per germline. CDR3 in amino acids: CASSLDYVQRVISYNEQFF. CDR3 bases: TGTGCCAGCAGCTTAGATTATGTCCAGCGGGTTATCTCCTACAATGAGCAGTTCTTC.

This clonotype has a count of ten or more. The chain has TRBV18 and TRBJ1-1; D unresolved. CDR3 length: 13 residues. Germline CDR1 and CDR2: KGHSH and LQKENI. V gave up 0 bases and J gave up 5 bases, with 7 bases separating them. CDR3 nucleotide sequence: TGTGCCAGCTCACCACCGATGGCGACTGAAGCTTTCTTT. Translating gives CASSPPMATEAFF.

Ten or more counts support this clonotype. This sequence joins TRBV5-5 and TRBJ2-2, with 11 bases that match TRBD2. The CDR3 consists of 19 residues. From germline, CDR1 is SGHKS and CDR2 YYEKEE (reference sequence). The V and J ends lost 4 bases and 5 bases, in that order; junction bases with no gene match: 16. CDR3: CASSLRGTSGRRSTGELFF. The CDR3 nucleotides are TGTGCCAGCAGCCTCAGGGGGACTAGCGGAAGGAGATCGACCGGGGAGCTGTTTTTT.

V and J are TRBV7-9 and TRBJ2-1; a possible D gene is TRBD2 (5 bases). The germline CDR1 and CDR2 sequences are SEHNR and FQNEAQ (reference sequence). The CDR3 consists of 16 residues. The ends were cut back, 4 bases at V and 2 bases at J, with 15 bases in the middle. The CDR3 loop reads CASSSIRAVAYNEQFF. In DNA form, the CDR3 reads TGTGCCAGCAGCTCGATAAGAGCGGTTGCCTACAATGAGCAGTTCTTC.

This clonotype was seen a handful of times. This chain links TRBV3-1 with TRBJ1-1, with TRBD1 matching 8 bases. This CDR3 comprises 12 residues. CDR1 LGHDT and CDR2 YNNKEL come from the germline V gene (reference sequence). The junction had 6 bases not matched to a gene; V was cut back by 4 bases and J by 11 bases. The CDR3 loop reads CASSPGGAGAFF. The CDR3 DNA follows: TGTGCCAGCAGCCCAGGGGGCGCGGGCGCTTTCTTT.

Many counts were recorded for this clonotype. The CDR3 sequence is CASSYSTGPRKTQYF. In DNA, the CDR3 is TGTGCCAGCAGTTACTCGACAGGGCCGAGGAAGACCCAGTACTTC. The V call is TRBV6-2 or TRBV6-3, the J call TRBJ2-5; 7 nucleotides line up with TRBD1. V shed 0 bases and J 6 bases; nucleotides not matched to a gene: 7. Per germline, CDR1 MNHEY and CDR2 SVGEGT. The CDR3 is made up of 15 amino acids.

This clonotype was recorded many times. This sequence joins TRBV12-3 or TRBV12-4 and TRBJ2-7, with TRBD1 as a possible D gene (6 bases). The length of the CDR3 is 13 residues. Between the trimmed V and J ends, which lost 5 bases and 3 bases, there was a span of 11 bases. The CDR3 is CASSVRGVYEQYF. The CDR3 DNA reads TGTGCCAGCAGTGTCAGGGGCGTCTACGAGCAGTACTTC.

This clonotype has a handful of counts. The chain links TRBV12-5 to TRBJ2-1, with D possibly being TRBD2 (6 bases). The V gene lost 7 bases and the J gene lost 7 bases, with 14 bases spanning the gap. CDR1 LGHNT and CDR2 FRNRAP come from the germline V gene. The CDR3 totals 13 residues. CDR3 protein: CASAQTRFNEQFF. In DNA, the CDR3 is TGTGCTAGTGCCCAGACTAGATTTAATGAGCAGTTCTTC.

The chain recombines TRBV28 with TRBJ2-3; 8 nucleotides align to TRBD2. CDR1 is MDHEN, CDR2 SYDVKM, per germline. The V segment lost 10 bases and the J segment 5 bases; nucleotides outside the gene matches: 20. The CDR3 runs to 17 residues. CDR3 protein: CATDRSLRGEGQDTQYF. CDR3 DNA sequence: TGTGCCACTGACCGCTCCCTGCGGGGGGAGGGTCAAGATACGCAGTATTTT.

This chain uses TRBV2 with TRBJ2-3, with 11 bases identical to TRBD2. The trim removed 3 bases at V and 6 bases at J, leaving 11 bases unmatched. Per the germline V gene, CDR1 is SNHLY and CDR2 is FYNNEI. The CDR3 is 17 residues long. The CDR3 sequence is CASSEGIAGGPYDTQYF. CDR3 sequence (DNA): TGTGCCAGCAGTGAGGGTATAGCGGGAGGGCCATATGATACGCAGTATTTT.

Regarding this clonotype: A read error may be the cause here, since a much bigger clone is one base away. V is TRBV27 and J is TRBJ2-1; 8 bases line up with TRBD2. The CDR3 is made up of 15 amino acids. Germline-derived CDR1 and CDR2 are MNHEY and SMNVEV (reference sequence). The trim removed 4 bases at V and 6 bases at J, leaving 8 bases unmatched. The CDR3 sequence is CASSSNNGRANEQFF. CDR3 DNA: TGTGCCAGCAGTTCCAATAACGGGAGGGCCAATGAGCAGTTCTTC.

This sequence joins TRBV10-3 and TRBJ2-1; D gene uncertain. Per the germline V gene, CDR1 is ENHRY and CDR2 is SYGVKD. CDR3 length equals 16 residues. Trimming removed 3 bases from V and 0 bases from J, with 12 bases in between. CDR3 coding DNA: TGTGCCATCAGTGAATCCGGGCGGAGCTCCTACAATGAGCAGTTCTTC. This codes for CAISESGRSSYNEQFF.

This sequence joins TRBV10-3 and TRBJ1-4; 10 bases are a match to TRBD1. Looked up from germline, CDR1 is ENHRY and CDR2 is SYGVKD. V lost 6 bases, J lost 7 bases, and 2 bases stayed unmatched. The CDR3 runs to 13 residues. The CDR3, as DNA: TGTGCCATCAGGGGACAGGGGAGTGAAAAACTGTTTTTT. Translated: CAIRGQGSEKLFF.

This clonotype has ten or more counts. Here the CDR3 reads CASSDPSAQAGASSYNEQFF. CDR3 in DNA: TGTGCCAGCAGTGACCCGTCGGCCCAGGCAGGGGCGAGCTCCTACAATGAGCAGTTCTTC. This chain links TRBV2 with TRBJ2-1; a weak D match, TRBD1 (6 bases). CDR1 and CDR2 from the germline V gene are SNHLY and FYNNEI. This CDR3 contains 20 residues. V was trimmed by 3 bases and J by 0 bases, leaving 24 bases between them.

On this clonotype: With a much larger clone just one base away, this may be a read error. The rearrangement uses TRBV5-1 and TRBJ2-1, with 11 nucleotides matching TRBD1. The length of the CDR3 is 16 residues. Germline-derived CDR1 and CDR2 are SGHRS and YFSETQ. CDR3 sequence (DNA): TGCTCCAGCAGCTTAAAGGGACAGGGGGCCTACAATGAGCAGTTCTTC. It encodes CSSSLKGQGAYNEQFF.

The V call is TRBV7-2, the J call TRBJ2-4; 8 bases line up with TRBD2. CDR3 length equals 17 residues. CDR1 and CDR2 (germline): SGHTA, FQGNSA. Trimming took 5 bases from V and 1 from J; bases not matched to a gene: 10. In nucleotides, the CDR3 is TGTGCCAGCAGCCCGGGGGGGGCCGGGGGCGCCAAAAACATTCAGTACTTC. It specifies CASSPGGAGGAKNIQYF.

The genes are TRBV30 and TRBJ2-3; D is unclear. Trimming left V 4 bases short and J 6 bases short, with 14 bases between. The CDR3 runs to 13 residues. The germline CDR1 and CDR2 sequences are GTSNPN and SVGIG (reference sequence). The CDR3 region is CAWKGGLRDTQYF. The CDR3 nucleotides are TGTGCCTGGAAGGGTGGGCTTAGGGATACGCAGTATTTT.

This clonotype was counted many times. The gene calls are TRBV10-3 and TRBJ2-5, with 12 positions matching TRBD2. Germline values: CDR1 ENHRY, CDR2 SYGVKD. J lost 0 bases, V lost 3 bases, and 8 bases had no gene match. The CDR3 consists of 18 residues. This CDR3 reads CAISEGTSGRTHQETQYF. The CDR3 DNA reads as TGTGCCATCAGTGAAGGAACTAGCGGGAGGACCCACCAAGAGACCCAGTACTTC.

This clonotype has a count of ten or more. The chain employs TRBV6-1 and TRBJ2-6; 7 bases agree with TRBD1. This CDR3 region has 15 residues. From germline, CDR1 is MNHNS and CDR2 SASEGT. Losses at the gene ends were 4 bases for V and 4 bases for J; bases not matched to a gene: 4. The CDR3 spells CASSVTGAGANVLTF. CDR3 nucleotides: TGTGCCAGCAGTGTAACAGGGGCCGGGGCCAACGTCCTGACTTTC.

This clonotype was detected many times. This sequence joins TRBV6-2 or TRBV6-3 and TRBJ2-1; D tentatively fits TRBD1 or TRBD2 (5 bases each). Germline assignment: CDR1 MNHEY and CDR2 SVGEGT. The CDR3 runs 14 residues. Trimming took off 2 bases at V and 4 bases at J, with 9 bases between the two ends. The CDR3 sequence is CASSYRGPYNEQFF. The CDR3 coding sequence is TGTGCCAGCAGTTACAGGGGACCATACAATGAGCAGTTCTTC.

On this clonotype itself: A much larger clone differs from this one at a single base, so this may be a read error. This rearrangement joins TRBV6-2 or TRBV6-3 to TRBJ2-3, with D unclear. Germline V gene lookup returns CDR1 MNHEY and CDR2 SVGEGT. The CDR3 sequence is 13 residues long. CDR3 nucleotide sequence: TGTGTCAGCAGTTACTGGGGAACAGATACGCAGTATTTT. Translation: CVSSYWGTDTQYF.

This clonotype was seen at least ten times. The rearrangement joins TRBV2 to TRBJ2-7; D gene unclear. The V gene lost 0 bases and the J gene lost 5 bases, with 11 bases spanning the gap. Germline-derived CDR1 and CDR2 are SNHLY and FYNNEI. This CDR3 is built from 14 residues. CDR3 loop: CASSEADGNHEQYF. The CDR3 nucleotides are TGTGCCAGCAGTGAAGCGGACGGCAACCACGAGCAGTACTTC. Complete variable domain (other parts from reference TRBV2 and TRBJ2-7): EPEVTQTPSHQVTQMGQEVILRCVPISNHLYFYWYRQILGQKVEFLVSFYNNEISEKSEIFDDQFSVERPDGSNFTLKIRSTKLEDSAMYFCASSEADGNHEQYFGPGTRLTVT.

In the case of this clonotype: Possible read error: a much larger clone is one base away. In this CDR3 the conserved last residue, phenylalanine or tryptophan, is missing, so a read error is likely. CDR3 in amino acids: CSVGNMGGLAGYEQYS. Here the CDR3 DNA reads TGCAGCGTTGGCAATATGGGGGGGCTAGCGGGGTACGAGCAGTACTCC. The V call is TRBV29-1, the J call TRBJ2-7; 9 nucleotides align to TRBD2. This CDR3 comprises 16 residues. V shed 4 bases and J 4 bases; nucleotides not matched to a gene: 14. CDR1 is SQVTM and CDR2 is ANQGSEA in the germline V gene.

V gene TRBV27 combines with J gene TRBJ2-7, with 10 positions matching TRBD1. V lost 5 bases and J lost 2; bases outside the gene matches: 6. Per germline, CDR1 MNHEY and CDR2 SMNVEV (reference sequence). This CDR3 contains 15 residues. The CDR3 spells CASSRGDRGTYEQYF. The CDR3 nucleotides read TGTGCCAGCAGTCGGGGGGACAGGGGAACCTACGAGCAGTACTTC.

This clonotype was picked up many times. The V call is TRBV7-2, the J call TRBJ2-2; TRBD2 is a possible D gene (6 bases). CDR3 size: 12 residues. Trimming removed 5 bases at V and 7 bases at J, with 8 bases between. Germline CDR1 reads SGHTA; CDR2 reads FQGNSA. CDR3 residues: CASSGGIGELFF. As DNA, the CDR3 is TGTGCCAGCAGCGGAGGGATCGGGGAGCTGTTTTTT.